The source of this T cell receptor (beta chain) is a study of T cells in localized non-small cell lung cancer. Findings and limits, study-wide: Of the top 100 tumor clones, median around 60 were in adjacent lung, approximately 28 among its top 100. Owing to sequencing of a solitary tumor region, heterogeneity cannot be discounted. The highest T cell clonality was in uninvolved adjacent lung, above tumor.

TCRdb's table, derived via immunoSEQ multiplex PCR, lists solely in-frame clones and lacks some. The data hold roughly 64,000 clones, with 80% to 90% observed a single time. Of note for this clone: Antigen unknown.

The source was PBMCs, collected before any cancer treatment. The clonotype comes from a man aged 40-75 years with stage II lung adenocarcinoma.

The CDR3 sequence is CASSVGLANEQFF. The CDR3 region has the DNA TGTGCCAGCAGCGTAGGACTAGCGAATGAGCAGTTCTTC. This chain connects TRBV9 to TRBJ2-1; 8 bases are a match to TRBD2. V trimming: 0 bases; J trimming: 7 bases; junction bases outside the gene matches: 0. Per germline, CDR1 SGDLS and CDR2 YYNGEE. The CDR3 runs to 13 residues.